What follows is one T cell receptor beta chain and its context. This sample stems from a study of shared clonotypes between healthy human individuals. Looking at the study overall: Samples came from a couple of female and a few male donors aged 18 to 49.

The donors, healthy adults who were HIV-negative, had experienced no recent acute infections or vaccinations. Losses at the gene ends were 4 bases for V and 8 bases for J; bases not matched to a gene: 7. There are 14 residues in the CDR3. Looked up from germline, CDR1 is SGHRS and CDR2 is YFSETQ. Libraries were prepared by immunoSEQ multiplex PCR; TCRdb keeps only in-frame clonotypes and omits some of them. This sample has some 530,000 clones, with roughly 80% found just once. This receptor was taken from a woman aged 35 to 49 in good health. Some clones in this sample may be carry-over from other donors' samples. Material: PBMCs. V is TRBV5-1 and J is TRBJ2-1, with 9 bases identical to TRBD2. In DNA form, the CDR3 reads TGCGCCAGCAGCGCCATAAGCGGGAGGTATGAGCAGTTCTTC. It encodes CASSAISGRYEQFF.